This TCR beta chain originates from a study of technical replicates of blood from a few donors. Sequencing used immunoSEQ multiplex PCR; TCRdb keeps in-frame clones, though not all of them. The sample consists of approximately 89,000 clones, about 94% of them appearing once. The ends lost 4 bases at V and 8 bases at J; junction bases unmatched: 9. CDR1 and CDR2 (germline): SGHDT, YYEEEE. The CDR3 sequence is 14 residues long. What was sequenced was T cells isolated from PBMCs. This chain uses TRBV5-6 with TRBJ2-1; 7 nucleotides align to TRBD2. This sequence was found in a human donor in good health. As DNA, the CDR3 is TGTGCCAGCAGCCGCAGCGGGAAGGTCTATGAGCAGTTCTTC. Encoded protein: CASSRSGKVYEQFF. The full variable domain, with the rest looked up from reference TRBV5-6 and TRBJ2-1, is DAGVTQSPTHLIKTRGQQVTLRCSPKSGHDTVSWYQQALGQGPQFIFQYYEEEERQRGNFPDRFSGHQFPNYSSELNVNALLLGDSALYLCASSRSGKVYEQFFGPGTRLTVL.